These 11 T cell receptor beta chains originate from one sample sequenced in a study of technical replicates of blood from a few donors. TCRdb's copy holds only in-frame clones and misses some; the assay was immunoSEQ multiplex PCR. Of 55,000 to 75,000 clones in the sample, over 75% were seen once. The specimen sequenced was PBMCs. The receptors were gathered from a human donor in good health. Some clones in this sample may be carry-over from other donors' samples.

This chain joins TRBV25-1 and TRBJ2-5, with a tentative D call TRBD2 (6 bases). The CDR3 has 14 amino acids. Per germline, CDR1 MGHDK and CDR2 SYGVNS. Deletions cut 2 bases from V and 2 bases from J, with 9 bases between. The CDR3 DNA is TGTGCCAGCAGTGAAGGGGCGGGGCAAGAGACCCAGTACTTC. Translation: CASSEGAGQETQYF.

This rearrangement joins TRBV5-1 to TRBJ2-3; D unclear. CDR1 and CDR2 (germline): SGHRS, YFSETQ. Between the trimmed V and J ends, which lost 5 bases and 1 base, there was a span of 5 bases. The CDR3 length is 12 residues. The CDR3 loop reads CASRRGTDTQYF. The CDR3 DNA reads as TGCGCCAGCAGGAGAGGCACAGATACGCAGTATTTT.

The V call is TRBV6-5, the J call TRBJ2-7; possibly TRBD1 for D (5 bases). Germline V gene data show CDR1 as MNHEY and CDR2 as SVGAGI. The CDR3 is 15 residues long. Trimming pared 2 bases from V and 2 bases from J, leaving 13 bases between. The CDR3 sequence: CASSYDSQGAYEQYF. The CDR3 nucleotides are TGTGCCAGCAGTTACGATTCCCAGGGCGCCTACGAGCAGTACTTC.

The chain carries TRBV30 and TRBJ2-5; tentative D call: TRBD2 (6 bases). The V end was cut by 1 base, the J end by 4 bases, with 7 bases between. CDR1 and CDR2 (germline): GTSNPN, SVGIG (reference sequence). This CDR3 is built from 12 residues. The CDR3 DNA reads as TGTGCCTGGAGTGCGGGAGTAGAGACCCAGTACTTC. Amino acids: CAWSAGVETQYF.

The V and J genes are TRBV29-1 and TRBJ2-5, with 9 bases fitting TRBD2. The CDR3 sequence is 15 residues long. Per germline, CDR1 SQVTM and CDR2 ANQGSEA. With 4 bases clipped from V and 2 bases from J, the junction kept 8 bases outside the gene matches. The CDR3 here is CSVGGSGGYQETQYF. In DNA, the CDR3 is TGCAGCGTTGGGGGTAGCGGGGGTTATCAAGAGACCCAGTACTTC.

This chain uses TRBV6-5 with TRBJ1-2, with 12 bases fitting TRBD1. From germline, CDR1 is MNHEY and CDR2 SVGAGI. Germline trimming cut 5 bases from V and 8 bases from J; bases unmatched to any gene: 6. This CDR3 contains 14 residues. CDR3 in amino acids: CASSLGQGAGGYTF. The CDR3, as DNA: TGTGCCAGCAGTCTGGGACAGGGGGCAGGGGGCTACACCTTC.

The chain is built from TRBV4-3 and TRBJ2-1; TRBD1 matches 8 bases. The V gene end was trimmed by 1 base and the J gene end by 4 bases; junction bases not matched to a gene: 0. Germline CDR1 reads LGHNA; CDR2 reads YSLEER. CDR3 size: 14 residues. CDR3 sequence reads: CASSQGDRYNEQFF. CDR3 DNA: TGCGCCAGCAGCCAAGGGGACAGGTACAATGAGCAGTTCTTC.

This clone has a single count. DNA of the CDR3: TGTGCCAGCAGCCGGGACAGGGGGCAGGGTAATTCACCCCTCCACTTT. This encodes CASSRDRGQGNSPLHF. V usage is TRBV2 and J usage is TRBJ1-6; 12 nucleotides match TRBD1. From germline, CDR1 is SNHLY and CDR2 FYNNEI. With V trimmed by 6 bases and J by 6 bases, 6 bases remained unmatched. CDR3 size: 16 residues.

The CDR3 nucleotides are TGCGCCAGCAGCCGCGGCGGGGGGTTAGACACCATATATTTT. This codes for CASSRGGGLDTIYF. The V gene is TRBV5-1, the J gene TRBJ1-3; D is perhaps TRBD1 (5 bases). The V and J ends lost 4 bases and 8 bases respectively, with 16 bases between them. CDR1 and CDR2 from the germline V gene are SGHRS and YFSETQ. CDR3 length: 14 amino acids.

The CDR3 coding sequence is TGTGCCAGCAGTACCGGGGGAGCGAACATTCAGTACTTC. It translates to CASSTGGANIQYF. V and J are TRBV6-6 and TRBJ2-4, with a tentative D call TRBD2 (6 bases). V was clipped by 5 bases and J by 7 bases, with 12 bases between them. The length of the CDR3 is 13 residues. From germline, CDR1 is MNHNY and CDR2 SVGAGI (reference sequence).

The J gene is TRBJ2-1, the V gene TRBV4-1; unclear D gene. Germline values: CDR1 MGHRA, CDR2 YSYEKL. V lost 1 base to trimming and J lost 4 bases, with 11 bases between them. There are 15 residues in the CDR3. In DNA form, the CDR3 reads TGCGCCAGCAGCCAAGGGTCAGGAACATACAATGAGCAGTTCTTC. Its protein is CASSQGSGTYNEQFF.